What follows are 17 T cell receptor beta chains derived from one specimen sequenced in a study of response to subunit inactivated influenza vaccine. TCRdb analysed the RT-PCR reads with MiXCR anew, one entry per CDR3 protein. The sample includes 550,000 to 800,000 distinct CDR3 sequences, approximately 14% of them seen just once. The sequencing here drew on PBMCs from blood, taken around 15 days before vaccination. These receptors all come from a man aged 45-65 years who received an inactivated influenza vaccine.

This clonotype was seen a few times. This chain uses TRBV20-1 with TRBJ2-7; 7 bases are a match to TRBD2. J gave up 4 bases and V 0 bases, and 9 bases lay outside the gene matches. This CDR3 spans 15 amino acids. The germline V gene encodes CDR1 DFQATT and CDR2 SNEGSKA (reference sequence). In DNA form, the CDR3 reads TGCAGTGCTAGAGATCCTCGGGGGGACCTTTACGAGCAGTACTTC. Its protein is CSARDPRGDLYEQYF.

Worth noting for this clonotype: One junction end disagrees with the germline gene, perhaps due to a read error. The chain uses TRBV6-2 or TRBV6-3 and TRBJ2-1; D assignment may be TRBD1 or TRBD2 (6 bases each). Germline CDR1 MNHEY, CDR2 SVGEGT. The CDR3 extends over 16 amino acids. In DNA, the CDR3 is TGTGCCAGCATCCGTTCGGGGGCACGAGGAAACAATGAGCAGTGCTTC. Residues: CASIRSGARGNNEQCF.

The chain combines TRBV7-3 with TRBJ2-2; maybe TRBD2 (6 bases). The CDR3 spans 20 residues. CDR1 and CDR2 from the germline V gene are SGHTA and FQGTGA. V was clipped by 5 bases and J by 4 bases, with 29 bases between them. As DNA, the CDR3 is TGTGCCAGCAGCCCTAAAGGGACCTTAAGTCTTGGGGGAGGCACCGGGGAGCTGTTTTTT. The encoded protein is CASSPKGTLSLGGGTGELFF.

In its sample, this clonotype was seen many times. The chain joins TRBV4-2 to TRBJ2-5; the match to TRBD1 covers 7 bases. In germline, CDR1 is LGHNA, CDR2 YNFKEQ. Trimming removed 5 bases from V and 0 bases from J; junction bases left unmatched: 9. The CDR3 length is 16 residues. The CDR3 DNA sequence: TGTGCCAGCAGCATCCAATGGACAGGACACCAAGAGACCCAGTACTTC. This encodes CASSIQWTGHQETQYF.

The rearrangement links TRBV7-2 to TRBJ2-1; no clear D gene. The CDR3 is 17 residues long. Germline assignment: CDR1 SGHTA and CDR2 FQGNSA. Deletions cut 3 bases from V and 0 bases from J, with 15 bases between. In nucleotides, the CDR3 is TGTGCCAGCAGCTTTTCTATTGGTTTTAGCTCCTACAATGAGCAGTTCTTC. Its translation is CASSFSIGFSSYNEQFF.

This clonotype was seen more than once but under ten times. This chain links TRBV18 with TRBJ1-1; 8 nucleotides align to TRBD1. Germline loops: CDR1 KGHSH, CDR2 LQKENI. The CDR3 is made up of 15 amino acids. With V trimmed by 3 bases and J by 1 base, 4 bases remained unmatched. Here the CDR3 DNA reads TGTGCCAGCTCACCCCGACAGGGGAAGAACACTGAAGCTTTCTTT. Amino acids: CASSPRQGKNTEAFF.

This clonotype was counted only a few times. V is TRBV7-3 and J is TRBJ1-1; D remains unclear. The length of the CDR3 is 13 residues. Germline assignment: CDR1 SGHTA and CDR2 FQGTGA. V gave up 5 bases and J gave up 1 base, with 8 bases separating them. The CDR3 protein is CASSKDPNTEAFF. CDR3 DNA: TGTGCCAGCAGCAAGGACCCGAACACTGAAGCTTTCTTT.

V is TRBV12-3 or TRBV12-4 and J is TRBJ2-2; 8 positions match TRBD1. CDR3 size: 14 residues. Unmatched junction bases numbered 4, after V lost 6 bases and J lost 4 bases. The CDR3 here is CASSWTGSTGELFF. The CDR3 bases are TGTGCCAGCAGCTGGACAGGGTCCACCGGGGAGCTGTTTTTT.

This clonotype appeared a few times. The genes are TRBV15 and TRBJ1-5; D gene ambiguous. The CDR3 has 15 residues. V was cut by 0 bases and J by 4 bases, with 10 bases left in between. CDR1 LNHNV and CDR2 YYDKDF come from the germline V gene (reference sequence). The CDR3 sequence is CATSRDRAGNQPQHF. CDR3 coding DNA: TGTGCCACCAGCAGAGATAGGGCCGGGAATCAGCCCCAGCATTTT.

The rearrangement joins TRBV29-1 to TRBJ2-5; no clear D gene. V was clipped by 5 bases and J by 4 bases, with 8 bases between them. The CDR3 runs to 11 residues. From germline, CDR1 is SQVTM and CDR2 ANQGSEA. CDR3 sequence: CSVLPGETQYF. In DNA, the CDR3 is TGCAGCGTTCTTCCCGGAGAGACCCAGTACTTC.

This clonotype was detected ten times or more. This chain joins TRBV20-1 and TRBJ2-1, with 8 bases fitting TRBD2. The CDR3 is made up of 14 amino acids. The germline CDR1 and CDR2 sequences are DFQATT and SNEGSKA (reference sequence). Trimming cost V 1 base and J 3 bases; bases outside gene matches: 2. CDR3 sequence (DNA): TGCAGTGCTAGAGTCGGGGGGGGCTACAATGAGCAGTTCTTC. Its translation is CSARVGGGYNEQFF.

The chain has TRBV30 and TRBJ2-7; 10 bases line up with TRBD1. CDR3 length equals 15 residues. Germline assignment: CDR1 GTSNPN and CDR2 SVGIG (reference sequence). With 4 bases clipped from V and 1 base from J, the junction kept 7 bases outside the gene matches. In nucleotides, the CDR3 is TGTGCCTGGATCCGGACAGGGGGAAATTCCTACGAGCAGTACTTC. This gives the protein CAWIRTGGNSYEQYF.

The chain's CDR3 is CASSLNDRYEQYF. The CDR3 DNA sequence: TGTGCCAGCAGTTTAAATGACCGCTACGAGCAGTACTTC. The chain is built from TRBV12-3 or TRBV12-4 and TRBJ2-7; D is ambiguous. Trimming removed 2 bases from V and 3 bases from J, with 8 bases in between. The CDR3 runs to 13 residues.

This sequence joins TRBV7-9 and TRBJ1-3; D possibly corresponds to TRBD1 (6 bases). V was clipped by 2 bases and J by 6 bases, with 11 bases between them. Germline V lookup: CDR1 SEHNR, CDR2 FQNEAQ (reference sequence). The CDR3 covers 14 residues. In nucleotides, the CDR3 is TGTGCCAGCAGCTTAAGAGACAGGATAAACACCATATATTTT. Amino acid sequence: CASSLRDRINTIYF.

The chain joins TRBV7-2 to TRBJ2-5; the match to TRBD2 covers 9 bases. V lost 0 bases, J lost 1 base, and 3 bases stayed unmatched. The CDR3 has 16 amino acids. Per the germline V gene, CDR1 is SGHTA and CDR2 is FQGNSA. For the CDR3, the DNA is TGTGCCAGCAGCTTAGCAGGTAGCGGGGGCCAAGAGACCCAGTACTTC. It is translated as CASSLAGSGGQETQYF. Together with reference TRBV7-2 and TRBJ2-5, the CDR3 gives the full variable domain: GAGVSQSPSNKVTEKGKDVELRCDPISGHTALYWYRQSLGQGLEFLIYFQGNSAPDKSGLPSDRFSAERTGGSVSTLTIQRTQQEDSAVYLCASSLAGSGGQETQYFGPGTRLLVL.

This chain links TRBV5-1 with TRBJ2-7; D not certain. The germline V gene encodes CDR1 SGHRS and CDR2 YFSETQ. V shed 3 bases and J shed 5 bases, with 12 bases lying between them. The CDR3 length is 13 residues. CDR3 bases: TGCGCCAGCAGCTGGGTCCCGGGCGACGAGCAGTACTTC. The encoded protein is CASSWVPGDEQYF.

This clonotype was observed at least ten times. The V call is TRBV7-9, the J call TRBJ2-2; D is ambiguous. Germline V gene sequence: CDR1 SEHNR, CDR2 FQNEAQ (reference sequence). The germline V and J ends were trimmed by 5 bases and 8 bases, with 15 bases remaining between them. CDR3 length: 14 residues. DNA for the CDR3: TGTGCCAGCAGCAGGGCACAAGGCCAGGGGGAGCTGTTTTTT. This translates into CASSRAQGQGELFF. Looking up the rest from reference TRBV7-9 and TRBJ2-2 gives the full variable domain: DTGVSQNPRHKITKRGQNVTFRCDPISEHNRLYWYRQTLGQGPEFLTYFQNEAQLEKSRLLSDRFSAERPKGSFSTLEIQRTEQGDSAMYLCASSRAQGQGELFFGEGSRLTVL.